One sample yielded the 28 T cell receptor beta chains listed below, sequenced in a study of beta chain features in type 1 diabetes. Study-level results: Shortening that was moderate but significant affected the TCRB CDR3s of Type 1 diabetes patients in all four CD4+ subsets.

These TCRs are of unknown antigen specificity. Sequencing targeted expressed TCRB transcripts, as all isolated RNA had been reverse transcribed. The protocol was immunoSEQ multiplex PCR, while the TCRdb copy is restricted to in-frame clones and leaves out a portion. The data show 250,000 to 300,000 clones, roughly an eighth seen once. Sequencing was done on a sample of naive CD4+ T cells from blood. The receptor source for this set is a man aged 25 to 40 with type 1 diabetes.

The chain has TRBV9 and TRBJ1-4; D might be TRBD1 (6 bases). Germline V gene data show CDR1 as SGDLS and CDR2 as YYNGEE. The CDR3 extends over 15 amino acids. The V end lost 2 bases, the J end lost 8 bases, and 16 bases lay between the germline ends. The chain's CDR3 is CASSVNTGKEEKLFF. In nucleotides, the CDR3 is TGTGCCAGCAGCGTCAATACAGGGAAGGAGGAAAAACTGTTTTTT.

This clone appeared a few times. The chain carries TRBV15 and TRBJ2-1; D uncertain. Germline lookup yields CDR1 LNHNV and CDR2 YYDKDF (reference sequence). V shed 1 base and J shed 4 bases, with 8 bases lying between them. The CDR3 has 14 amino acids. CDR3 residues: CATSRGQMYNEQFF. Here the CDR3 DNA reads TGTGCCACCAGCAGAGGTCAGATGTACAATGAGCAGTTCTTC.

The CDR3 region is CASSLLTGNSNQPQHF. The CDR3 DNA reads TGTGCCAGCAGTTTACTGACAGGTAATAGCAATCAGCCCCAGCATTTT. V and J are TRBV28 and TRBJ1-5, with D perhaps TRBD1 (6 bases). Germline CDR1 MDHEN, CDR2 SYDVKM. V lost 2 bases and J 0 bases, leaving 11 bases between the germline ends. This CDR3 spans 16 amino acids.

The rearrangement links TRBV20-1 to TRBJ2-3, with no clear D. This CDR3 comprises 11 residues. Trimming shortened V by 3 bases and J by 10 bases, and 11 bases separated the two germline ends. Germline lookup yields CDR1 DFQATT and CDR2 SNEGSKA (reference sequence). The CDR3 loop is CSARVRVPQYF. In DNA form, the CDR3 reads TGCAGTGCTAGGGTCCGCGTTCCGCAGTATTTT.

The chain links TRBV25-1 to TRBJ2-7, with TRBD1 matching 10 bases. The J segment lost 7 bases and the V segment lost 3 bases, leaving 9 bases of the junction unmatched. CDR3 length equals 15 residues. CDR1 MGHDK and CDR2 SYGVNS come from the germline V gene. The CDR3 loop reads CASSDSGQGGYEQYF. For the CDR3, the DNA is TGTGCCAGCAGTGACTCCGGACAGGGGGGTTATGAGCAGTACTTC.

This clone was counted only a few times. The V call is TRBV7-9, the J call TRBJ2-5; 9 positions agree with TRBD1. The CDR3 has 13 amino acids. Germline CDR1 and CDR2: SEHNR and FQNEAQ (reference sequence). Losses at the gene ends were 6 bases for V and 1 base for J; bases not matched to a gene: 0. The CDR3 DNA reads TGTGCCAGCAGGGGACAGGGCCAAGAGACCCAGTACTTC. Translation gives CASRGQGQETQYF.

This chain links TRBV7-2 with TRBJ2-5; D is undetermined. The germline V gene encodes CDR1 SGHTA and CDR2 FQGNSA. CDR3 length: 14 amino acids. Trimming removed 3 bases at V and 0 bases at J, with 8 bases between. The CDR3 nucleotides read TGTGCCAGCAGCTTTTCAGTGTACCAAGAGACCCAGTACTTC. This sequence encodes CASSFSVYQETQYF. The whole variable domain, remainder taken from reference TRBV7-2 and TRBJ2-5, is GAGVSQSPSNKVTEKGKDVELRCDPISGHTALYWYRQSLGQGLEFLIYFQGNSAPDKSGLPSDRFSAERTGGSVSTLTIQRTQQEDSAVYLCASSFSVYQETQYFGPGTRLLVL.

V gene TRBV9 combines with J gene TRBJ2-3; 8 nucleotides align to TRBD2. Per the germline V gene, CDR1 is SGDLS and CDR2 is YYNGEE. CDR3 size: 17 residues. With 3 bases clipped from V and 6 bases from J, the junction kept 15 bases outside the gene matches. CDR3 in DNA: TGTGCCAGCAGCGAAGGGGAAGGCGGGGGGCCTTTGGATACGCAGTATTTT. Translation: CASSEGEGGGPLDTQYF.

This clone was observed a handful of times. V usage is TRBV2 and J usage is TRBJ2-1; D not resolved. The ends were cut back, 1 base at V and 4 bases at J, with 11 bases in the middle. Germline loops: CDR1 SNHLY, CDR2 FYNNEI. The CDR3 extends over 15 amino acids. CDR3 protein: CASSEDGVLYNEQFF. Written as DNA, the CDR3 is TGTGCCAGCAGTGAAGACGGAGTCCTGTACAATGAGCAGTTCTTC.

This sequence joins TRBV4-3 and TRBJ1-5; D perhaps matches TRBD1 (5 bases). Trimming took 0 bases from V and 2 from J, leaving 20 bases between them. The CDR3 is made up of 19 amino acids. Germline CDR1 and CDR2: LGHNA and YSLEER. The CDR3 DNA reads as TGCGCCAGCAGCCAAGAGGGTCAGGGAACGGGTGCTCGCAATCAGCCCCAGCATTTT. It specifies CASSQEGQGTGARNQPQHF.

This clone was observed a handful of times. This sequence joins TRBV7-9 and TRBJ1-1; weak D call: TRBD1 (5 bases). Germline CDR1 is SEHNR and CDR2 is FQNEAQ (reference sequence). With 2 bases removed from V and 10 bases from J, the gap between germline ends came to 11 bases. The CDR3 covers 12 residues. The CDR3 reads CASSLQGSRAFF. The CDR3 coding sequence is TGTGCCAGCAGCTTACAGGGTTCAAGAGCTTTCTTT.

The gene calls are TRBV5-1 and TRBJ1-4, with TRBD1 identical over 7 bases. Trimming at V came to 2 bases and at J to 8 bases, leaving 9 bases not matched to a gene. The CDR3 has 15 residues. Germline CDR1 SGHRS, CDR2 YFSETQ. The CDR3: CASSFGDREGEKLFF. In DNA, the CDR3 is TGCGCCAGCAGCTTTGGGGACAGAGAAGGGGAAAAACTGTTTTTT.

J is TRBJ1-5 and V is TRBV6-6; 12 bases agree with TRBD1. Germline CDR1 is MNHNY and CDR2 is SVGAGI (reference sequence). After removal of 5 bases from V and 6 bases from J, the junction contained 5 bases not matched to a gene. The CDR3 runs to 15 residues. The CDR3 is CASSPGQGAGQPQHF. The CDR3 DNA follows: TGTGCCAGCAGTCCGGGACAGGGGGCGGGTCAGCCCCAGCATTTT.

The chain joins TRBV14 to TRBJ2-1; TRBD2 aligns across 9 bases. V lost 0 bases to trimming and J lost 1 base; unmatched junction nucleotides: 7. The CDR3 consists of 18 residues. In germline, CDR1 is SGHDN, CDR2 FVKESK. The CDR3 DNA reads TGTGCCAGCAGCCAAGATCCAGGACTAGCGTTTTCCTACAATGAGCAGTTCTTC. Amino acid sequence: CASSQDPGLAFSYNEQFF.

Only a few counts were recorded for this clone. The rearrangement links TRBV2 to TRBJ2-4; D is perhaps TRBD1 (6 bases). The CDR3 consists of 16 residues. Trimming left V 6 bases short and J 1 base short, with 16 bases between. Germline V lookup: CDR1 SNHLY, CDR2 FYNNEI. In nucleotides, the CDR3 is TGTGCCAGCAGCGCGAACAGGGATGGGGCCAAAAACATTCAGTACTTC. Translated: CASSANRDGAKNIQYF.

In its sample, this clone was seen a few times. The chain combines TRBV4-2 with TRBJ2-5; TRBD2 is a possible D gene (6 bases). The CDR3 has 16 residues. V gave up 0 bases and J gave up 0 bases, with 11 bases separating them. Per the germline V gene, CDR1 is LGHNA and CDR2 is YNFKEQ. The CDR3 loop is CASSQEGGQYQETQYF. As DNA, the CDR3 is TGTGCCAGCAGCCAAGAAGGAGGGCAATACCAAGAGACCCAGTACTTC.

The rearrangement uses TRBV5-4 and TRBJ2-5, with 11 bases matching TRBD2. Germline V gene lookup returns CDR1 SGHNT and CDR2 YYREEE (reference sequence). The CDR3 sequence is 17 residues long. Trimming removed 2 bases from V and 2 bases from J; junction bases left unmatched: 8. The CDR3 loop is CASSFATSGVPQETQYF. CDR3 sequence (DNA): TGTGCCAGCAGCTTTGCGACTAGCGGGGTACCTCAAGAGACCCAGTACTTC. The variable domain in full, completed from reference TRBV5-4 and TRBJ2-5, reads ETGVTQSPTHLIKTRGQQVTLRCSSQSGHNTVSWYQQALGQGPQFIFQYYREEENGRGNFPPRFSGLQFPNYSSELNVNALELDDSALYLCASSFATSGVPQETQYFGPGTRLLVL.

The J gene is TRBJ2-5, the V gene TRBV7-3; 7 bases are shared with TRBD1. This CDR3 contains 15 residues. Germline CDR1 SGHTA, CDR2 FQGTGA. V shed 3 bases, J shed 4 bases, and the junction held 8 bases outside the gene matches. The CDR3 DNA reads TGTGCCAGCAGCTTCACAGGGGCCCCCAGAGAGACCCAGTACTTC. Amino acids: CASSFTGAPRETQYF. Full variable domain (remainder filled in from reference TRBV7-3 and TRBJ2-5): GAGVSQTPSNKVTEKGKYVELRCDPISGHTALYWYRQSLGQGPEFLIYFQGTGAADDSGLPNDRFFAVRPEGSVSTLKIQRTERGDSAVYLCASSFTGAPRETQYFGPGTRLLVL.

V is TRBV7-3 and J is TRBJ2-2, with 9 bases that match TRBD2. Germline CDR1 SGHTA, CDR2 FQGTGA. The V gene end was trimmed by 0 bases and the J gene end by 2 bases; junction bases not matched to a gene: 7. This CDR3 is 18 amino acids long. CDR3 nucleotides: TGTGCCAGCAGCTTAACGACTAGCGGCCTCATAAACACCGGGGAGCTGTTTTTT. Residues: CASSLTTSGLINTGELFF.

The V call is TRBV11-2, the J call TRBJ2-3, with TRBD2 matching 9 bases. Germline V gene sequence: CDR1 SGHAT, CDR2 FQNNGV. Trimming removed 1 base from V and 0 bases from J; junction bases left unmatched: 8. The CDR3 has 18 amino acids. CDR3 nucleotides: TGTGCCAGCAGCTTAGTCGGCGGGAGGGCCGGAAGCACAGATACGCAGTATTTT. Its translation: CASSLVGGRAGSTDTQYF.

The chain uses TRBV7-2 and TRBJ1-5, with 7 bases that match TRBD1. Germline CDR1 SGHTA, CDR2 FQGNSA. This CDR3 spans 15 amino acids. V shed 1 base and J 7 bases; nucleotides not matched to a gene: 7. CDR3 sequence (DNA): TGTGCCAGCAGCTTAGGGAAGGGGGCCGGCCAGCCCCAGCATTTT. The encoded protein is CASSLGKGAGQPQHF.

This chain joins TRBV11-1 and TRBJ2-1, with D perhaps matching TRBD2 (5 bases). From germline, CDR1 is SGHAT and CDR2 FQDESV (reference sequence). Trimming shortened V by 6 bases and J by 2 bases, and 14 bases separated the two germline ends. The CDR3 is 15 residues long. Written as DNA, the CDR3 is TGTGCCAGCAGTTCACTAAGCGGAGCCTACAATGAGCAGTTCTTC. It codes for CASSSLSGAYNEQFF.

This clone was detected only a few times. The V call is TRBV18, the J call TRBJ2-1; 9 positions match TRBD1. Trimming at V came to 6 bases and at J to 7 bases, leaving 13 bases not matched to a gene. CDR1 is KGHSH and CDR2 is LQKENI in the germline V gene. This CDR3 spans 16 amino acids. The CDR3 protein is CASSQAWTGVGNEQFF. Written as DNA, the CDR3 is TGTGCCAGCTCCCAGGCATGGACAGGGGTTGGGAATGAGCAGTTCTTC.

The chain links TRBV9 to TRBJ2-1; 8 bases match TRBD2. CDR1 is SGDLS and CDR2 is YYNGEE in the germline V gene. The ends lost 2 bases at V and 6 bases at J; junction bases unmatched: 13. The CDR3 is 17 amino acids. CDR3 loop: CASSVHLAGSTSNEQFF. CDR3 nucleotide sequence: TGTGCCAGCAGCGTTCATTTAGCGGGATCTACCTCCAATGAGCAGTTCTTC. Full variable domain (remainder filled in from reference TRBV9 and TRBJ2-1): DSGVTQTPKHLITATGQRVTLRCSPRSGDLSVYWYQQSLDQGLQFLIQYYNGEERAKGNILERFSAQQFPDLHSELNLSSLELGDSALYFCASSVHLAGSTSNEQFFGPGTRLTVL.

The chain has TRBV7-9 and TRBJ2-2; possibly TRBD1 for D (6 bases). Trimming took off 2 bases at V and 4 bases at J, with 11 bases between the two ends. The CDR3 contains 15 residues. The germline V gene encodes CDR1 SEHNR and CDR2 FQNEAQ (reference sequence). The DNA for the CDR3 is TGTGCCAGCAGCTTAAGACAGGCTAGCACCGGGGAGCTGTTTTTT. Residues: CASSLRQASTGELFF.

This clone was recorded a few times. The CDR3, as DNA: TGTGCCAGCAGCTTATTCCGGGACAGGCCCTACGAGCAGTACTTC. It specifies CASSLFRDRPYEQYF. The rearrangement links TRBV7-9 to TRBJ2-7; TRBD1 agrees at 8 bases. The CDR3 runs 15 residues. Germline V gene data show CDR1 as SEHNR and CDR2 as FQNEAQ (reference sequence). With V trimmed by 2 bases and J by 2 bases, 5 bases remained unmatched.

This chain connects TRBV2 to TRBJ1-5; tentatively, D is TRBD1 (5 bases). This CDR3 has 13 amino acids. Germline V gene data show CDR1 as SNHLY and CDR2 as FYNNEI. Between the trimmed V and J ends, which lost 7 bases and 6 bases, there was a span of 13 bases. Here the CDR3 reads CASTGLGGQPQHF. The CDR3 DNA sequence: TGTGCCAGCACCGGGCTGGGGGGTCAGCCCCAGCATTTT.

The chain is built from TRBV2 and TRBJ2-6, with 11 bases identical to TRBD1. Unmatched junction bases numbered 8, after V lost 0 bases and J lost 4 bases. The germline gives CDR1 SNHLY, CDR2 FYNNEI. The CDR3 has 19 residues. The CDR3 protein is CASSEAPGQGAGGANVLTF. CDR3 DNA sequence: TGTGCCAGCAGTGAAGCCCCCGGACAGGGGGCGGGGGGGGCCAACGTCCTGACTTTC.